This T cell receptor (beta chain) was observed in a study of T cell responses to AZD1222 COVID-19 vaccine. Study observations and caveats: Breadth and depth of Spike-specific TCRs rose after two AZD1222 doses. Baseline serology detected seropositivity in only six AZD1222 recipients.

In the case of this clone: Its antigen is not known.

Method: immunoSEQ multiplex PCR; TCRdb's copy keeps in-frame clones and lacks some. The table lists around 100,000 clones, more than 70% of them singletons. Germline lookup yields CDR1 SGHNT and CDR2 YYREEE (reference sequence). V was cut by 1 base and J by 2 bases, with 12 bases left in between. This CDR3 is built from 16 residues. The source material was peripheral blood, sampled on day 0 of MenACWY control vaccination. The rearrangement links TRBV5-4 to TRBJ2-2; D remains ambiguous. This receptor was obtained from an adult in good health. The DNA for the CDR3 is TGTGCCAGCAGCTTGAGTAGACAAATCAACACCGGGGAGCTGTTTTTT. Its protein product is CASSLSRQINTGELFF.